These 8 T cell receptor beta chains were sequenced from one sample in a study of blood T cell repertoires in COVID-19. Assay: immunoSEQ multiplex PCR; the TCRdb copy retains only in-frame clones and omits some. The sample contains about 49,000 clones, about 86% of which appear only once. Sequencing input: peripheral blood. All receptors derive from a woman older than 75 with COVID-19, enrolled during active disease.

This clone was recorded once. The chain joins TRBV7-9 to TRBJ1-1; tentative D call: TRBD1 (6 bases). This CDR3 has 17 residues. The V end lost 2 bases, the J end lost 3 bases, and 19 bases lay between the germline ends. Per germline, CDR1 SEHNR and CDR2 FQNEAQ (reference sequence). CDR3 in amino acids: CASSLPQVGATDTEAFF. CDR3 nucleotide sequence: TGTGCCAGCAGCTTACCGCAGGTGGGGGCAACGGACACTGAAGCTTTCTTT. The whole variable domain, remainder taken from reference TRBV7-9 and TRBJ1-1, is DTGVSQNPRHKITKRGQNVTFRCDPISEHNRLYWYRQTLGQGPEFLTYFQNEAQLEKSRLLSDRFSAERPKGSFSTLEIQRTEQGDSAMYLCASSLPQVGATDTEAFFGQGTRLTVV.

The rearrangement links TRBV7-9 to TRBJ2-7; 8 bases fit TRBD1. CDR3 length equals 15 residues. V lost 1 base to trimming and J lost 7 bases; unmatched junction nucleotides: 9. The V gene's germline CDR1 is SEHNR and CDR2 FQNEAQ (reference sequence). The CDR3 sequence: CASSLVGTGISEQYF. Written as DNA, the CDR3 is TGTGCCAGCAGCTTAGTTGGGACAGGTATTTCTGAGCAGTACTTC.

The chain uses TRBV19 and TRBJ1-5; D is perhaps TRBD1 (6 bases). V lost 1 base and J lost 1, with 14 bases in between. The germline CDR1 and CDR2 sequences are LNHDA and SQIVND (reference sequence). The CDR3 extends over 17 amino acids. This CDR3 is CASSIGVGGASNQPQHF. In DNA form, the CDR3 reads TGTGCCAGTAGTATAGGCGTAGGGGGGGCGAGCAATCAGCCCCAGCATTTT.

V usage is TRBV10-3 and J usage is TRBJ2-3; D is perhaps TRBD1 (6 bases). V was pared by 2 bases and J by 2 bases, with 8 bases between. Germline loops: CDR1 ENHRY, CDR2 SYGVKD. There are 14 residues in the CDR3. DNA for the CDR3: TGTGCCATCAGTGAGACAGGGCCCACAGATACGCAGTATTTT. Amino acids: CAISETGPTDTQYF.

This chain connects TRBV5-8 to TRBJ2-7; 7 nucleotides agree with TRBD1. CDR1 SGHTS and CDR2 YDEGEE come from the germline V gene. The J segment lost 0 bases and the V segment lost 4 bases, leaving 7 bases of the junction unmatched. There are 15 residues in the CDR3. CDR3 sequence: CASSRQAGGSYEQYF. In DNA form, the CDR3 reads TGTGCCAGCAGCCGCCAGGCAGGGGGCTCCTACGAGCAGTACTTC.

The V and J genes are TRBV6-5 and TRBJ1-1; TRBD1 matches at 9 bases. The V segment lost 5 bases and the J segment 3 bases; nucleotides outside the gene matches: 4. The CDR3 length is 14 residues. CDR1 and CDR2 (germline): MNHEY, SVGAGI. CDR3 loop: CASSHRGPDTEAFF. Here the CDR3 DNA reads TGTGCCAGCAGTCACAGGGGGCCGGACACTGAAGCTTTCTTT.

V and J are TRBV7-2 and TRBJ2-1, with TRBD2 matching 8 bases. The CDR3 covers 16 residues. CDR1 is SGHTA and CDR2 is FQGNSA in the germline V gene. Trimming at V came to 1 base and at J to 3 bases, leaving 5 bases not matched to a gene. The CDR3 reads CASSLVLAGSYNEQFF. Here the CDR3 DNA reads TGTGCCAGCAGCTTAGTCTTAGCGGGAAGCTACAATGAGCAGTTCTTC. The entire variable domain, with the rest obtained from reference TRBV7-2 and TRBJ2-1, is as follows: GAGVSQSPSNKVTEKGKDVELRCDPISGHTALYWYRQSLGQGLEFLIYFQGNSAPDKSGLPSDRFSAERTGGSVSTLTIQRTQQEDSAVYLCASSLVLAGSYNEQFFGPGTRLTVL.

J is TRBJ2-7 and V is TRBV19, with 9 positions matching TRBD1. Unmatched junction bases numbered 6, after V lost 3 bases and J lost 3 bases. Germline V gives CDR1 LNHDA, CDR2 SQIVND (reference sequence). The CDR3 length is 15 residues. The CDR3 region is CASSIGTGRFYEQYF. CDR3 nucleotides: TGTGCCAGTAGTATTGGGACAGGGCGATTCTACGAGCAGTACTTC.